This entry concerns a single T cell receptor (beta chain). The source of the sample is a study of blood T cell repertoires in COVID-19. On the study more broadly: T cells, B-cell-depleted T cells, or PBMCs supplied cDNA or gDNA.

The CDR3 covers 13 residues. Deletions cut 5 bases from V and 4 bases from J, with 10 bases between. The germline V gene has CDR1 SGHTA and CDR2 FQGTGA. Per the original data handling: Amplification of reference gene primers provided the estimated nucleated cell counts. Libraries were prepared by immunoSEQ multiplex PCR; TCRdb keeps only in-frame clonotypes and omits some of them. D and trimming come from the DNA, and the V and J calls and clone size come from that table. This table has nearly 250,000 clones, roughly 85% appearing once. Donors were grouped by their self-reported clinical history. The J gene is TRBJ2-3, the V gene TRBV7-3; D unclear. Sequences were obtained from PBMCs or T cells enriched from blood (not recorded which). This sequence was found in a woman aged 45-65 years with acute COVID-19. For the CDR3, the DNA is TGTGCCAGCAGCAAATCCTCCCCAGATACGCAGTATTTT. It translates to CASSKSSPDTQYF.